The 20 T cell receptor delta chains below come from one sample, sequenced in a study of gamma-delta T cells after stem cell transplantation. TCRdb re-called the RT-PCR reads through CATT. Of about 1,300 delta-chain clones in the sample, about 15% were seen once. The source material was gamma-delta T cells. The receptors derive from a human donor. It is not recorded whose cells these are; they may come from a transplant donor.

This clone was detected a few times. A much larger clone is a single base away; this may be a read error. The genes are TRDV2 and TRDJ1, with 10 bases matching TRDD3. The CDR3 is 18 amino acids. V lost 5 bases to trimming and J lost 0 bases; unmatched junction nucleotides: 14. Germline loops: CDR1 GEAIGNYY, CDR2 EKD. The chain's CDR3 is CACVPLLLGDEYTDKLIF. The CDR3 bases are TGTGCCTGTGTCCCTCTTTTACTGGGGGATGAGTACACCGATAAACTCATCTTT.

This clone was detected once. This rearrangement joins TRDV2 to TRDJ1; 8 bases map to TRDD3. The CDR3 totals 20 residues. V shed 3 bases, J shed 4 bases, and the junction held 24 bases outside the gene matches. The germline gives CDR1 GEAIGNYY, CDR2 EKD. In DNA, the CDR3 is TGTGCCTGTGACCGTCTCTCCCCGGGCGTGCTGGGGGACGATCACGATAAACTCATCTTT. Translating gives CACDRLSPGVLGDDHDKLIF.

The chain combines TRDV2 with TRDJ1, with 9 bases lining up with TRDD3. There are 17 residues in the CDR3. From germline, CDR1 is GEAIGNYY and CDR2 EKD. The junction had 10 bases not matched to a gene; V was cut back by 3 bases and J by 0 bases. This chain's CDR3 is CACDRLGDPNHTDKLIF. CDR3 bases: TGTGCCTGTGACCGACTGGGGGACCCAAATCACACCGATAAACTCATCTTT.

To note about this clone: A much more abundant neighbour one base away suggests this may be a read error. At the DNA level, this CDR3 is encoded by other sequences in the same sample as well. The rearrangement joins TRDV2 to TRDJ1; 13 bases are shared with TRDD3. V lost 7 bases to trimming and J lost 0 bases; unmatched junction nucleotides: 28. Germline CDR1 and CDR2: GEAIGNYY and EKD. The CDR3 loop spans 23 amino acids. The CDR3 DNA reads TGTGCCTGCGACGCCCTTTCGGGCCTGACTGGGGGATACGTCTTAGAGTACACCGATAAACTCATCTTT. Translated: CACDALSGLTGGYVLEYTDKLIF.

The chain employs TRDV3 and TRDJ1, with 9 nucleotides matching TRDD2. Trimming removed 5 bases from V and 0 bases from J; junction bases left unmatched: 22. The CDR3 covers 19 residues. Germline-derived CDR1 and CDR2 are TVYSNPD and GDNSRS (reference sequence). Written as DNA, the CDR3 is TGTGCCCTGCCTTCCTACGCAGGGGGGGATCCCCTCTACACCGATAAACTCATCTTT. This codes for CALPSYAGGDPLYTDKLIF.

To note about this clone: Possible read error: a much larger clone is one base away. The chain couples TRDV2 to TRDJ1, with 8 nucleotides matching TRDD3. The CDR3 runs 14 residues. In germline, CDR1 is GEAIGNYY, CDR2 EKD. V gave up 3 bases and J gave up 1 base; unmatched junction bases: 3. This chain's CDR3 is CACDLWGTTDKLIF. CDR3 sequence (DNA): TGTGCCTGTGACCTCTGGGGGACCACCGATAAACTCATCTTT.

This clone appeared a few times. This chain connects TRDV2 to TRDJ3; 9 positions match TRDD3. The length of the CDR3 is 21 residues. The V and J ends lost 0 bases and 2 bases, in that order; junction bases with no gene match: 13. Germline CDR1 reads GEAIGNYY; CDR2 reads EKD. CDR3 DNA: TGTGCCTGTGACACCCTGGGGGATCCAGTCGACGGGCCCTGGGACACCCGACAGATGTTTTTC. It is translated as CACDTLGDPVDGPWDTRQMFF.

By share, this clone counts as medium-sized (0.01 to 0.1%). Being one base from a much bigger clone, this may be a read error. The chain has TRDV2 and TRDJ1, with a weak D call TRDD3 (5 bases). Per germline, CDR1 GEAIGNYY and CDR2 EKD. CDR3 length: 18 residues. The V and J ends lost 0 bases and 4 bases respectively, with 23 bases between them. The CDR3 DNA reads TGTGCCTGTGACACCACGGGATCGGGATTCAAGGAAGACGATAAACTCATCTTT. Translating it yields CACDTTGSGFKEDDKLIF.

To note about this clone: This likely reflects a read error, since a far larger clone is one base away. This chain uses TRDV2 with TRDJ1; TRDD3 is a possible D gene (6 bases). V was shortened by 0 bases and J by 0 bases, with 10 bases between the two germline ends. CDR3 length equals 15 residues. The germline V gene has CDR1 GEAIGNYY and CDR2 EKD. CDR3 sequence (DNA): TGTGCCTGTGACACCGTTGGGATATACACCGATAAACTCATCTTT. Translation: CACDTVGIYTDKLIF.

This clone is medium-sized by share. The chain is built from TRDV2 and TRDJ1, with 7 bases that match TRDD3. The CDR3 totals 19 residues. The trim removed 0 bases at V and 0 bases at J, leaving 15 bases unmatched. Germline CDR1 reads GEAIGNYY; CDR2 reads EKD. CDR3 sequence: CACDTASMGGWAHTDKLIF. The DNA for the CDR3 is TGTGCCTGTGACACCGCATCGATGGGGGGATGGGCCCACACCGATAAACTCATCTTT.

The sample holds a few counts of this clone. The rearrangement joins TRDV2 to TRDJ1; TRDD3 matches 9 bases. Per germline, CDR1 GEAIGNYY and CDR2 EKD. The CDR3 length is 24 residues. V lost 1 base, J lost 0 bases, and 29 bases stayed unmatched. The CDR3 spells CACDTVRGRSTGGGYLLYTDKLIF. For the CDR3, the DNA is TGTGCCTGTGACACTGTACGCGGCCGATCCACTGGCGGGGGATACCTCCTGTACACCGATAAACTCATCTTT.

The sample holds a few counts of this clone. A read error is the likely source, as a far larger clone sits one nucleotide away. The chain combines TRDV2 with TRDJ1; no firm D call. V shed 3 bases and J shed 4 bases, with 20 bases lying between them. The CDR3 totals 16 residues. Germline V gives CDR1 GEAIGNYY, CDR2 EKD. In DNA form, the CDR3 reads TGTGCCTGTGACGCTTTGTCTTACAATCGTGACGATAAACTCATCTTT. Translating it yields CACDALSYNRDDKLIF.

This clone appeared a few times. This rearrangement joins TRDV2 to TRDJ3; 12 positions match TRDD3. This CDR3 has 18 amino acids. Per the germline V gene, CDR1 is GEAIGNYY and CDR2 is EKD. Germline trimming cut 5 bases from V and 0 bases from J; bases unmatched to any gene: 4. The CDR3 bases are TGTGCCTGTGCCCCACTGGGGGATACCTCCTGGGACACCCGACAGATGTTTTTC. Amino acids: CACAPLGDTSWDTRQMFF.

The gene calls are TRDV2 and TRDJ1; 12 bases map to TRDD3. This CDR3 region has 20 residues. Germline CDR1 is GEAIGNYY and CDR2 is EKD. The V segment lost 4 bases and the J segment 0 bases; nucleotides outside the gene matches: 17. CDR3 sequence: CACEPVLGDTTFLYTDKLIF. The CDR3 nucleotides read TGTGCCTGTGAGCCTGTACTGGGGGATACCACTTTCTTGTACACCGATAAACTCATCTTT.

In regard to this clone: A far bigger clonotype differs at one base, so this is likely a read error. The chain recombines TRDV2 with TRDJ1; possible D gene TRDD3, 6 bases. The CDR3 sequence is 15 residues long. CDR1 is GEAIGNYY and CDR2 is EKD in the germline V gene. Deletions cut 3 bases from V and 6 bases from J, with 19 bases between. The CDR3 DNA reads as TGTGCCTGTGACGCTTTAGGGGGAACTGTCAATAAACTCATCTTT. It specifies CACDALGGTVNKLIF.

This clone was counted a single time. This chain uses TRDV2 with TRDJ1; TRDD3 agrees at 8 bases. V trimming: 1 base; J trimming: 1 base; junction bases outside the gene matches: 22. The CDR3 runs 21 residues. From germline, CDR1 is GEAIGNYY and CDR2 EKD. The CDR3 reads CACDTFPLLLGDDQGTDKLIF. The DNA of the CDR3 is TGTGCCTGTGACACGTTTCCACTTCTTCTGGGGGACGACCAGGGCACCGATAAACTCATCTTT.

This clone was seen more than once but under ten times. CDR3 sequence reads: CACDTVLLGDKKADKLIF. The CDR3 DNA sequence: TGTGCCTGTGACACCGTACTACTGGGGGATAAGAAGGCCGATAAACTCATCTTT. The rearrangement uses TRDV2 and TRDJ1, with 11 positions matching TRDD3. The ends lost 0 bases at V and 3 bases at J; junction bases unmatched: 11. CDR3 size: 18 residues. Germline-derived CDR1 and CDR2 are GEAIGNYY and EKD.

By share, this clone counts as large (0.1 to 1%). This chain uses TRDV2 with TRDJ1; TRDD3 matches 7 bases. The CDR3 is 15 residues long. Germline values: CDR1 GEAIGNYY, CDR2 EKD. The J segment lost 0 bases and the V segment lost 2 bases, leaving 5 bases of the junction unmatched. The CDR3 DNA follows: TGTGCCTGTGACAGCCTGGGGGCTTACACCGATAAACTCATCTTT. This codes for CACDSLGAYTDKLIF.

V gene TRDV2 combines with J gene TRDJ1; a possible D gene is TRDD3 (5 bases). Germline CDR1 reads GEAIGNYY; CDR2 reads EKD. V lost 1 base to trimming and J lost 4 bases, with 48 bases between them. The CDR3 covers 26 residues. Written as DNA, the CDR3 is TGTGCCTGTGACACGATCGGGGCTCCCACTGGTGGATATCACGGGACCCATATACGCGACGACGATAAACTCATCTTT. Amino acid sequence: CACDTIGAPTGGYHGTHIRDDDKLIF.

The chain joins TRDV2 to TRDJ3; D may be TRDD3 (6 bases). The CDR3 is made up of 18 amino acids. Trimming pared 0 bases from V and 5 bases from J, leaving 16 bases between. The V gene's germline CDR1 is GEAIGNYY and CDR2 EKD. The CDR3 loop is CACDTGWGSKGDTRQMFF. CDR3 DNA: TGTGCCTGTGACACCGGATGGGGATCCAAGGGGGACACCCGACAGATGTTTTTC.